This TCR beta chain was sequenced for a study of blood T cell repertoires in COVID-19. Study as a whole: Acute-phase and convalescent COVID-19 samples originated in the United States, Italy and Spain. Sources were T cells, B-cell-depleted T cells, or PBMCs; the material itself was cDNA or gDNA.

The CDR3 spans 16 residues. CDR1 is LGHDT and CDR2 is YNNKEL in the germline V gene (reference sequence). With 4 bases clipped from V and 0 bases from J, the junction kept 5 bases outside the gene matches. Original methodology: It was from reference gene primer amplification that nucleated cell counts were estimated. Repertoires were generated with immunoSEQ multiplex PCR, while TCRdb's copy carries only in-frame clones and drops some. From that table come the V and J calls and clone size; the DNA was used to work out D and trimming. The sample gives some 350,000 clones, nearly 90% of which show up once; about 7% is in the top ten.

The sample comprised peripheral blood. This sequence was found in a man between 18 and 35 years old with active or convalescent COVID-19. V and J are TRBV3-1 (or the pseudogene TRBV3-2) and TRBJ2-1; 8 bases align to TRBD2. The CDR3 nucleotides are TGTGCCAGCAGCCGAGGAAGCGGGGGCTCCTACAATGAGCAGTTCTTC. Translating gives CASSRGSGGSYNEQFF.